This T cell receptor beta chain appears in the sequencing data of a study of T cell repertoires in cytomegalovirus infection (dated 2019 in TCRdb). Concerning the study at large: Because public TCR beta signatures pointed to carriage of CMV infection together with the matching HLA type, the HLA type of each donor mattered for the analysis.

CDR1 and CDR2 were assigned from the germline V gene as SGHVS and FNYEAQ. Trimming removed 5 bases from V and 2 bases from J, leaving 16 bases between the germline ends. The CDR3 runs 16 residues from the cysteine to the phenylalanine. The entry retains the CDR3 DNA only, 48 bases that are in frame from base 1. Sequencing relied on an Illumina HiSeq 1500. The public sequencing data were trimmed at Q25 with fastp and processed into clonotypes with MiXCR by TCRdb, which kept only in-frame beta chains. Rows matching on CDR3 protein sequence are summarized as one entry with the most common DNA and genes. Counted in this sample were 150,000 to 200,000 distinct CDR3 sequences; approximately 15% of them appeared once. Clones ranked in the top ten supply approximately 30% of the sample. In this sample, this clonotype turned up many times. The target of this receptor is not known. Base quality data are lacking; no much larger clone is found one base away.

Findings and caveats that apply to the study as a whole: In both this cohort and an independent roughly 350-donor cohort, the cumulative frequency of public TCR beta family members distinguished carriers of CMV infection plus the relevant HLA type. In the ex vivo response, HLA-C-restricted CMV-specific TCR beta clonotypes were dominant, and in two of eight donors the single most frequent clonotype came from this HLA-C-restricted group.

The chain uses TRBV7-6 and TRBJ1-5, and the D gene may be TRBD1, 5 bases matching. The sequencing sample was made of PBMCs. The source of this sequence is a human donor in good health (CMV status not recorded). Some clones in this sample may be carry-over from other donors' samples. In nucleotide form, the sequence is TGTGCCAGCAGCCTTGGGGGAAGGGTCGGCAATCAGCCCCAGCATTTT. Translated, this is CASSLGGRVGNQPQHF. With the portions outside the CDR3 filled from the reference TRBV7-6 and TRBJ1-5 genes, the complete variable region becomes GAGVSQSPRYKVTKRGQDVALRCDPISGHVSLYWYRQALGQGPEFLTYFNYEAQQDKSGLPNDRFSAERPEGSISTLTIQRTEQRDSAMYRCASSLGGRVGNQPQHFGDGTRLSIL.